The next 13 T cell receptor beta chains were all read from a single sample in a study of T cells after yellow fever vaccination. TCRdb analysed the 5' RACE reads with MiXCR anew, one entry per CDR3 protein. The sample consists of 50,000 or so distinct CDR3 sequences, 6% to 8% of them appearing once. This sample comprised CD8+ T cells sorted from PBMCs, obtained roughly 14 days after the first yellow fever vaccination. The source of these receptors is a man aged 18 to 30 who received the YFV17D yellow fever vaccine.

This clonotype showed up many times. The genes are TRBV7-6 and TRBJ1-1; D is unresolved. With 3 bases removed from V and 2 bases from J, the gap between germline ends came to 7 bases. There are 13 residues in the CDR3. The germline CDR1 and CDR2 sequences are SGHVS and FNYEAQ. This chain's CDR3 is CASSFGPNTEAFF. The DNA for the CDR3 is TGTGCCAGCAGCTTCGGACCTAACACTGAAGCTTTCTTT.

This clonotype was seen repeatedly, ten times or more. The gene calls are TRBV5-1 and TRBJ2-1; possibly TRBD1 for D (5 bases). Trimming shortened V by 4 bases and J by 6 bases, and 20 bases separated the two germline ends. The CDR3 has 16 residues. CDR1 is SGHRS and CDR2 is YFSETQ in the germline V gene. The CDR3 loop is CASSPAVLVRGNEQFF. The CDR3, as DNA: TGCGCCAGCAGCCCGGCGGTCTTGGTTAGGGGCAATGAGCAGTTCTTC.

In this sample, this clonotype turned up many times. The V call is TRBV7-9, the J call TRBJ1-1; D gene uncertain. Germline CDR1 reads SEHNR; CDR2 reads FQNEAQ (reference sequence). There are 14 residues in the CDR3. Trimming stripped 3 bases from V and 1 base from J, with 9 bases between. CDR3 nucleotide sequence: TGTGCCAGCAGCTTGTTAGGCTCGAACACTGAAGCTTTCTTT. Its protein product is CASSLLGSNTEAFF.

This clonotype was counted ten times or more. The gene calls are TRBV5-6 and TRBJ2-5; 7 bases are a match to TRBD1. This CDR3 is 14 amino acids long. Germline CDR1 SGHDT, CDR2 YYEEEE. Losses at the gene ends were 2 bases for V and 3 bases for J; bases not matched to a gene: 4. The CDR3 loop is CASSLGDREETQYF. The CDR3 nucleotides are TGTGCCAGCAGCTTAGGTGACAGGGAAGAGACCCAGTACTTC. The full variable domain, in which reference TRBV5-6 and TRBJ2-5 provide the parts outside the CDR3, is DAGVTQSPTHLIKTRGQQVTLRCSPKSGHDTVSWYQQALGQGPQFIFQYYEEEERQRGNFPDRFSGHQFPNYSSELNVNALLLGDSALYLCASSLGDREETQYFGPGTRLLVL.

This chain connects TRBV7-9 to TRBJ2-7, with 9 nucleotides matching TRBD1. The CDR3 covers 13 residues. Losses at the gene ends were 5 bases for V and 7 bases for J; bases not matched to a gene: 6. Germline CDR1 SEHNR, CDR2 FQNEAQ (reference sequence). CDR3 protein: CASSRGTGSEQYF. For the CDR3, the DNA is TGTGCCAGCAGCCGTGGGACAGGGAGTGAGCAGTACTTC.

This clonotype was counted at least ten times. The V call is TRBV5-1, the J call TRBJ2-2; D uncertain. With 0 bases removed from V and 1 base from J, the gap between germline ends came to 4 bases. This CDR3 is built from 14 residues. CDR1 is SGHRS, CDR2 YFSETQ, per germline. CDR3 in DNA: TGCGCCAGCAGCTTGGCGGGGAACACCGGGGAGCTGTTTTTT. Translating gives CASSLAGNTGELFF.

This clonotype has at least ten counts. The V gene is TRBV2, the J gene TRBJ1-6, with D uncertain. Germline CDR1 SNHLY, CDR2 FYNNEI. The CDR3 sequence is 15 residues long. Trimming cost V 0 bases and J 11 bases, with 14 bases left between them. DNA for the CDR3: TGTGCCAGCAGTGAAGCGCCCCCGGGTGACACACCCCTCCACTTT. This translates into CASSEAPPGDTPLHF.

This clonotype was counted at least ten times. The rearrangement links TRBV7-8 to TRBJ2-1, with a possible D match to TRBD1 (5 bases). CDR3 length: 15 residues. Trimming shortened V by 8 bases and J by 2 bases, and 16 bases separated the two germline ends. Germline CDR1 SGHVS, CDR2 FQNEAQ. CDR3 protein: CASSPWAGTYNEQFF. The CDR3 nucleotides are TGTGCCAGCTCCCCCTGGGCAGGGACCTACAATGAGCAGTTCTTC.

This clonotype was seen repeatedly, ten times or more. The rearrangement links TRBV20-1 to TRBJ2-4; D is unresolved. CDR1 and CDR2 (germline): DFQATT, SNEGSKA (reference sequence). V was shortened by 0 bases and J by 4 bases, with 7 bases between the two germline ends. CDR3 length equals 13 residues. CDR3 sequence: CSARDRSKNIQYF. The CDR3 nucleotides read TGCAGTGCTAGAGATAGATCTAAAAACATTCAGTACTTC.

This clonotype appeared many times. J is TRBJ2-6 and V is TRBV7-9, with D tentatively TRBD1 or TRBD2 (5 bases each). The CDR3 is 15 residues long. The germline V gene encodes CDR1 SEHNR and CDR2 FQNEAQ (reference sequence). V was shortened by 2 bases and J by 2 bases, with 7 bases between the two germline ends. CDR3 DNA: TGTGCCAGCAGCTTAACGGGGCCTGGGGCCAACGTCCTGACTTTC. Protein product: CASSLTGPGANVLTF.

The CDR3 DNA sequence: TGTGCCAGCAGAACAGGGGGAGACCAAGAGACCCAGTACTTC. Protein product: CASRTGGDQETQYF. The gene calls are TRBV28 and TRBJ2-5; 8 positions agree with TRBD1. The length of the CDR3 is 14 residues. From germline, CDR1 is MDHEN and CDR2 SYDVKM. The trim removed 6 bases at V and 0 bases at J, leaving 3 bases unmatched.

This clonotype showed up many times. J is TRBJ2-1 and V is TRBV29-1; D call uncertain. The CDR3 is 12 amino acids. Germline V gives CDR1 SQVTM, CDR2 ANQGSEA. Deletions cut 1 base from V and 7 bases from J, with 8 bases between. The CDR3 protein is CSVEGGLNEQFF. The DNA of the CDR3 is TGCAGCGTTGAAGGTGGGTTGAATGAGCAGTTCTTC.

This clonotype showed up many times. This sequence joins TRBV7-2 and TRBJ2-3, with D possibly being TRBD2 (7 bases). The length of the CDR3 is 15 residues. V was trimmed by 6 bases and J by 0 bases, leaving 13 bases between them. Looked up from germline, CDR1 is SGHTA and CDR2 is FQGNSA. The CDR3 DNA sequence: TGTGCCAGCAGTTGGACGGGGGGCAGCACAGATACGCAGTATTTT. Protein sequence: CASSWTGGSTDTQYF.